This T cell receptor (beta chain) came from a study of blood T cell repertoires in COVID-19. As for the study in general: Sources were T cells, B-cell-depleted T cells, or PBMCs; the material itself was cDNA or gDNA.

Generated by immunoSEQ multiplex PCR, the TCRdb table keeps only in-frame clones and is missing some. Of around 300,000 clones listed, around 90% are singletons. This CDR3 is built from 15 residues. With 8 bases removed from V and 1 base from J, the gap between germline ends came to 17 bases. Germline assignment: CDR1 MDHEN and CDR2 SYDVKM. Sequenced input: peripheral blood. The gene calls are TRBV28 and TRBJ1-1, with D tentatively TRBD1 (6 bases). This receptor was identified in a young woman with COVID-19, enrolled during active disease. CDR3 sequence: CASFRDMGGNTEAFF. The CDR3, as DNA: TGTGCCAGCTTCCGGGACATGGGCGGGAACACTGAAGCTTTCTTT.